This TCR beta chain came from a study of blood T cell repertoires in COVID-19. Study-level background: Italy, Spain and the United States were the sources of the convalescent and acute COVID-19 samples. From T cells, B-cell-depleted T cells, or PBMCs came the material, which was cDNA or gDNA.

The germline V gene encodes CDR1 SGHTA and CDR2 FQGNSA. The CDR3 length is 15 residues. Losses at the gene ends were 4 bases for V and 3 bases for J; bases not matched to a gene: 8. Per the study methods: Estimation of nucleated cell counts relied on the amplification of reference gene primers. Some clones are missing from TCRdb's copy, which holds only in-frame ones; the method was immunoSEQ multiplex PCR. That table furnishes V, J and clone size, whereas the DNA furnished D and trimming. In the table there are tens of thousands of clones, around 88% of which are singletons. V and J are TRBV7-2 and TRBJ2-7, with 8 bases identical to TRBD2. The TCR sequence derives from an elderly woman with acute or convalescent COVID-19. The source material was peripheral blood. Here the CDR3 DNA reads TGTGCCAGCAGCTCGGAAGCGGGGGCCCTCTACGAGCAGTACTTC. Its translation is CASSSEAGALYEQYF.